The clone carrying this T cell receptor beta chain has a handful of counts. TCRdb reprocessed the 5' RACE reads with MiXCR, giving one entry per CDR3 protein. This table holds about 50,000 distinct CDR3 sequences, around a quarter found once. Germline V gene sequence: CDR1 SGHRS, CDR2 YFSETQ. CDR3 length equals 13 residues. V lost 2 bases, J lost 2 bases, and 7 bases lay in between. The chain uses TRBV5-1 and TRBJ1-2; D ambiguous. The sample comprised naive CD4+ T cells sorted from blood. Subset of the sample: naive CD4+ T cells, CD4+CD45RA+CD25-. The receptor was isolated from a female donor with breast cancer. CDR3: CASSFGDNYGYTF. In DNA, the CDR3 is TGCGCCAGCAGCTTCGGAGACAACTATGGCTACACCTTC.